The T cell receptor beta chain described here comes from a study of T-cell memory formation after mild COVID-19. The CDR3 extends over 15 amino acids. Trimming removed 4 bases from V and 3 bases from J, with 13 bases in between. The germline CDR1 and CDR2 sequences are SGHRS and YFSETQ. In TCRdb, the 5' RACE reads were re-called with MiXCR into one record per CDR3 protein. The top ten hold over 20% of the sample, which has fewer than 400,000 distinct CDR3 sequences, 13% seen once. The sequence was obtained from a man younger than 35 who had mild COVID-19 (a few samples of this study predate the infection). Cell type and time point are not known. The rearrangement joins TRBV5-1 to TRBJ2-2; D not resolved. Input material: PBMCs or a T cell subset sorted from them (not recorded which). Here the CDR3 reads CASSRASLDTGELFF. CDR3 DNA sequence: TGCGCCAGCAGCAGGGCGAGCCTCGACACCGGGGAGCTGTTTTTT.